This T cell receptor beta chain was profiled in a study of CD8+CD57+ T cells in acquired aplastic anemia (dated by TCRdb to between 2017 and 2018). Turning to the overall study: A mean of around 3 ug of DNA, ranging from roughly 0.19 to 30 ug, was extracted from sorted CD4+ and CD8+ cells. For healthy donor samples, the average read count was about 9.9 million for CD4+ cells and 11 million to 14 million for CD8+ cells. Points the paper makes about the study in general: Around 27 CD8+ CDR3 sequences were found in both patients and controls but appeared to be highly expressed in patients and within the immunodominant clones of the patients. Between patients and healthy controls, no significant difference in CD8+ Simpson's diversity was found (P=0.060).

In the study, sorted CD4+ and CD8+ blood T cells from patients with severe aplastic anemia and from healthy subjects underwent deep sequencing of TCR repertoires. Ficoll-Paque density gradient centrifugation was used to isolate peripheral blood mononuclear cells. CD4+ and CD8+ T cells were sorted by FACS or magnetic beads before DNA extraction. Taken from cysteine to phenylalanine, the CDR3 has 16 residues. Only the CDR3 portion is preserved as DNA: 48 bases, with reading frame beginning at the first base. Ends trimmed: V by 3 bases, J by 3 bases; bases unmatched to a gene: 6. Via the germline V gene, CDR1 is SGHDN and CDR2 FVKESK. Worth noting for this clonotype: Its target antigen remains unknown. It has no much larger one-base neighbor in the sample; base qualities were not kept.

Profiling of TCR beta VDJ combinations and CDR3 sequences used genomic DNA as the template. TCR repertoire sequencing was run on an Illumina HiSeq 2000. Per the original workflow: TRBV/TRBJ rearrangement plots, CDR3 size and DJ length profiles, and Simpson's diversity index were used to assess repertoires. The most abundant DNA sequence in the deep sequencing data was defined as the immunodominant clone. CDR3 amino acid sequences were checked for sharing between subjects and were compared against published repertoires and the VDJdb database. Using fastp at Q25 and MiXCR, TCRdb reprocessed the public reads and kept productive beta chains. Identical CDR3 protein sequences are pooled into one entry, listed with their most common genes and DNA. TCRdb, not the authors, supplied the V and J calls. Recorded for this sample are some 150,000 distinct CDR3 sequences; more than 35% of them occurred a single time. Over 6.5% of the sample is in the top ten clones.

The chain is encoded by TRBV14 joined to TRBJ1-4, and 8 junctional nucleotides match TRBD1. The sequencing input was sorted CD4+, CD8+, or CD8+CD57+ T cells (not recorded which) from PBMCs. This TCR was sampled from a human donor in good health, serving as a control. The CDR3 protein sequence reads: CASSHHLGQANEKLFF. In nucleotides, the sequence is TGTGCCAGCAGCCATCACTTGGGACAGGCTAATGAAAAACTGTTTTTT. Supplemented by the reference TRBV14 and TRBJ1-4 proteins around the CDR3, the complete variable domain is EAGVTQFPSHSVIEKGQTVTLRCDPISGHDNLYWYRRVMGKEIKFLLHFVKESKQDESGMPNNRFLAERTGGTYSTLKVQPAELEDSGVYFCASSHHLGQANEKLFFGSGTQLSVL.